Listed below are T cell receptor beta chains from one sample, sequenced in a study of blood T cell repertoires in COVID-19. TCRdb's table, derived via immunoSEQ multiplex PCR, lists solely in-frame clones and lacks some. Of roughly 150,000 clones listed, around 89% are singletons. The sequenced material came from peripheral blood. Receptors originate from a man aged 50 to 59 who had recovered from COVID-19. CDR3s include the opening cysteine and the closing phenylalanine or tryptophan. The D gene is left open where the match is weak. Clone size is shown for a subset of rows, as once, few, many or a class of expanded clone.

D,J,size,length,V,DNA,CDR3
-,TRBJ2-5,-,16,TRBV7-2,TGTGCCAGCAGCCCCCGTCGCAGGGGATCGGGGGAGACCCAGTACTTC,CASSPRRRGSGETQYF
-,TRBJ2-6,-,14,TRBV28,TGTGCCAGCAGTTTAGGCGGCGGGGCCAACGTCCTGACTTTC,CASSLGGGANVLTF
-,TRBJ2-5,-,16,TRBV9,TGTGCCAGCAGCGTAGGCGGTAGCCTAAACTCGGAGACCCAGTACTTC,CASSVGGSLNSETQYF
-,TRBJ2-1,-,15,TRBV7-2,TGTGCCAGCAGCCTCCGGCGGGACTCCTACAATGAGCAGTTCTTC,CASSLRRDSYNEQFF
TRBD1,TRBJ2-7,-,17,TRBV6-1,TGTGCCAGCAGTGAATCGAGTGCGGCCAGGGGGACATACGAGCAGTACTTC,CASSESSAARGTYEQYF
TRBD1,TRBJ2-7,once,16,TRBV10-3,TGTGCCATCAGTGAGCGGCGGACAGGAAAATTCTACGAGCAGTACTTC,CAISERRTGKFYEQYF
-,TRBJ2-7,-,13,TRBV11-2,TGTGCCAGCAGCTTAGATTTGGCCCGGGGTGAGTACTTC,CASSLDLARGEYF
-,TRBJ2-2,many,14,TRBV5-6,TGTGCCAGCAGCTTGGGACAGAACACCGGGGAGCTGTTTTTT,CASSLGQNTGELFF
TRBD1,TRBJ1-3,-,14,TRBV19,TGTGCCAGTAGTCGCGCAGGGGGAGGAAACACCATATATTTT,CASSRAGGGNTIYF
-,TRBJ2-7,-,16,TRBV3-1/TRBV3-2,TGTGCCAGCAGCCAAGATCGGGTTAGGGGAACCTACGAGCAGTACTTC,CASSQDRVRGTYEQYF
TRBD1,TRBJ2-3,-,16,TRBV5-4,TGTGCCAGCAGCTTAATGGGACAGGCGAGCACAGATACGCAGTATTTT,CASSLMGQASTDTQYF
TRBD1,TRBJ1-5,-,13,TRBV7-9,TGTGCCAGCAGCCTACAGGGGAATCAGCCCCAGCATTTT,CASSLQGNQPQHF
TRBD1,TRBJ2-7,once,13,TRBV5-1,TGCGCCAGCAGCGTGGACAGGACCTACGAGCAGTACTTC,CASSVDRTYEQYF
TRBD2,TRBJ2-7,-,15,TRBV27,TGTGCCAGCAGCACTAGCGGGGGGCCCTCCTACGAGCAGTACTTC,CASSTSGGPSYEQYF
-,TRBJ2-7,-,14,TRBV6-4,TGTGCCAGCAGTGACAGGGCAGGGTCCTACGAGCAGTACTTC,CASSDRAGSYEQYF
-,TRBJ1-2,-,14,TRBV4-1,TGCGCCAGCAGCCAAGGGGGCAACAACTATGGCTACACCTTC,CASSQGGNNYGYTF
TRBD2,TRBJ2-7,-,20,TRBV10-3,TGTGCCATCAGTGAGTCGCAAACAAGACCGGGACTAGCGGGGGTTTACGAGCAGTACTTC,CAISESQTRPGLAGVYEQYF
TRBD1,TRBJ1-4,-,15,TRBV18,TGTGCCAGCTCACTTGGACAGGGGGATAATGAAAAACTGTTTTTT,CASSLGQGDNEKLFF
TRBD2,TRBJ2-1,-,16,TRBV4-3,TGCGCCAGCAGCCAAGAGGTAGCTAGCGGGGGATATGAGCAGTTCTTC,CASSQEVASGGYEQFF
-,TRBJ1-2,-,14,TRBV19,TGTGCCAGTAGTATGACAGGCGCCGGCTATGGCTACACCTTC,CASSMTGAGYGYTF
-,TRBJ2-1,-,12,TRBV6-6,TGTGCCAGCAGCCTCGCAGGCAATGAGCAGTTCTTC,CASSLAGNEQFF
TRBD2,TRBJ2-7,-,17,TRBV6-6,TGTGCCAGCAGTCGCGGGACTAGCGGGAGCTCAGCCTACGAGCAGTACTTC,CASSRGTSGSSAYEQYF
-,TRBJ2-7,-,14,TRBV20-1,TGCAGTGCTAGTCGGACTTTAGAAACCTACGAGCAGTACTTC,CSASRTLETYEQYF
TRBD2,TRBJ2-3,-,19,TRBV14,TGTGCCAGCAGCCAAGAATGGGGGACTAGCGGGGCAAGCACAGATACGCAGTATTTT,CASSQEWGTSGASTDTQYF
-,TRBJ2-1,-,15,TRBV12-5,TGTGCTACTGGGTCGGGCGGGGTCTCCTACAATGAGCAGTTCTTC,CATGSGGVSYNEQFF
TRBD2,TRBJ2-1,-,16,TRBV7-3,TGTGCCAGCAGCCCCCTCCGACTAGCGGGAGGTGGTGAGCAGTTCTTC,CASSPLRLAGGGEQFF
-,TRBJ2-5,-,16,TRBV18,TGTGCCAGCTCACCTCAACGGGGCGGACAGAAAGAGACCCAGTACTTC,CASSPQRGGQKETQYF
TRBD2,TRBJ2-1,-,16,TRBV11-2,TGTGCCAGCAGCTCCCATACTAGCGGGAGGGGTAATGAGCAGTTCTTC,CASSSHTSGRGNEQFF
-,TRBJ2-7,-,15,TRBV9,TGTGCCAGCAGCGTAACTACAGGACTACTCTACGAGCAGTACTTC,CASSVTTGLLYEQYF
-,TRBJ2-3,-,14,TRBV19,TGTGCCAGTACCGACACGCTTGGCACAGATACGCAGTATTTT,CASTDTLGTDTQYF
TRBD2,TRBJ2-3,-,15,TRBV6-2/TRBV6-3,TGTGCCAGCAGTTACGGGGAGGGGAACACAGATACGCAGTATTTT,CASSYGEGNTDTQYF
-,TRBJ1-5,-,14,TRBV28,TGTGCCAGCAGTTTGGGCAGGGTAAATCAGCCCCAGCATTTT,CASSLGRVNQPQHF
-,TRBJ2-2,-,14,TRBV7-9,TGTGCCAGCAGCTTAAAGGAGGCTCCCGGGGAGCTGTTTTTT,CASSLKEAPGELFF
TRBD1,TRBJ1-2,-,15,TRBV5-1,TGCGCCAGCAGCCCCGGGACAGGGGTAAAAGGCGGCTACACCTTC,CASSPGTGVKGGYTF
TRBD2,TRBJ2-1,-,16,TRBV7-2,TGTGCCAGCACCCCCGTTGGGACTAGCGGTTACAATGAGCAGTTCTTC,CASTPVGTSGYNEQFF
TRBD1,TRBJ1-1,-,15,TRBV25-1,TGTGCCAGCAGTGCTAGGACAGGGGCCAACACTGAAGCTTTCTTT,CASSARTGANTEAFF
TRBD1,TRBJ1-1,once,14,TRBV29-1,TGCAGCGTTGATTGGGGACAGGGATGGACTGAAGCTTTCTTT,CSVDWGQGWTEAFF
-,TRBJ1-6,-,16,TRBV3-1/TRBV3-2,TGTGCCAGCAGCCAAGAGTTACGAGCAAGGGGGTCACCCCTCCACTTT,CASSQELRARGSPLHF
-,TRBJ1-1,-,14,TRBV19,TGTGCCAGTAGTATGGTGGGGGGTAGGACTGAAGCTTTCTTT,CASSMVGGRTEAFF
-,TRBJ1-1,-,12,TRBV6-5,TGTGCCAGCAGTTTTGGGCCGAATGAAGCTTTCTTT,CASSFGPNEAFF
TRBD2,TRBJ2-7,-,16,TRBV7-2,TGTGCCAGCAGCTTAGAACCTAGCGGGGGGGCCCGCGAGCAGTACTTC,CASSLEPSGGAREQYF
-,TRBJ2-7,-,15,TRBV5-4,TGTGCCAGCAGCTTGGTTCGCGCGGGGTTCTACGAGCAGTACTTC,CASSLVRAGFYEQYF
TRBD2,TRBJ2-5,-,13,TRBV10-3,TGTGCCATCTTGACGGGAGGGGGAAAGACCCAGTACTTC,CAILTGGGKTQYF